A selection of T cell receptor beta chains follows, all from one sample in a study of STAT5B mutations in CD4+ large granular lymphocyte leukemia. Measured with immunoSEQ multiplex PCR; TCRdb has only the in-frame clones, and not every one. Found here are approximately 30,000 clones, roughly nine tenths of them singletons; the top ten hold around 0.4%. Sequencing was carried out using CD4+ T cells from blood buffy coats. The receptors come from a human donor in good health. CDR3s include the opening cysteine and the closing phenylalanine or tryptophan. Part of the rows lack a size; the others show once, few, many or a class for expanded clones.

cdr3_aa: CASSLLSRGNEKLFF; cdr3_length: 15; v_call: TRBV28; clone_size: once
cdr3_aa: CSSENTGELFF; cdr3_length: 11; v_call: TRBV29-1; clone_size: NA
cdr3_aa: CASSIQGSTEAFF; cdr3_length: 13; v_call: TRBV19; clone_size: NA
cdr3_aa: CAWRLTALSYEQYF; cdr3_length: 14; v_call: TRBV30; clone_size: NA
cdr3_aa: CASSPQGAVRAYEQYF; cdr3_length: 16; v_call: TRBV18; clone_size: NA
cdr3_aa: CASGRQGSRNTEAFF; cdr3_length: 15; v_call: TRBV4-1; clone_size: once
cdr3_aa: CASSIPLGSSSNEQFF; cdr3_length: 16; v_call: TRBV19; clone_size: NA
cdr3_aa: CASSHLGRGRGTGELFF; cdr3_length: 17; v_call: TRBV4-1; clone_size: NA
cdr3_aa: CASSPGGLATEAFF; cdr3_length: 14; v_call: TRBV14; clone_size: NA
cdr3_aa: CASFYGTVGHYGYTF; cdr3_length: 15; v_call: TRBV21-1; clone_size: once
cdr3_aa: CASSSTGGNQPQHF; cdr3_length: 14; v_call: TRBV19; clone_size: NA
cdr3_aa: CASSYTGLAGAGEQFF; cdr3_length: 16; v_call: TRBV6-5; clone_size: once
cdr3_aa: CASSPGLWDEQFF; cdr3_length: 13; v_call: TRBV9; clone_size: once
cdr3_aa: CSAPGFSTDTQYF; cdr3_length: 13; v_call: TRBV29-1; clone_size: NA
cdr3_aa: CASSRGLAGGPNTGELFF; cdr3_length: 18; v_call: TRBV5-1; clone_size: NA
cdr3_aa: CASSLDRSGPEETQYF; cdr3_length: 16; v_call: TRBV5-1; clone_size: NA
cdr3_aa: CASSLGQGLGTDTQYF; cdr3_length: 16; v_call: TRBV11-3; clone_size: NA
cdr3_aa: CASSPGYRVVKNIQYF; cdr3_length: 16; v_call: TRBV28; clone_size: NA
cdr3_aa: CASSGGANEKLFF; cdr3_length: 13; v_call: TRBV19; clone_size: once